This T cell receptor beta chain was identified in a study of T-cell reconstitution after alpha-beta-depleted transplantation in children. This sample's TCRbeta library carried unique molecular identifier barcodes. From the PCR reads, TCRdb called clonotypes with MiXCR, one entry per CDR3 protein. The data contain hundreds of thousands of distinct CDR3 sequences, 16% of them seen just once; the ten biggest clones take up about 1.1%. There are a few counts of this clonotype. Germline values: CDR1 MDHEN, CDR2 SYDVKM. The CDR3 runs to 11 residues. V was cut by 6 bases and J by 10 bases, with 10 bases left in between.

This TCR was recovered from a human donor who donated a stem cell graft to a child with acute myeloid leukemia. The chain couples TRBV28 to TRBJ2-1, with no clear D. The source was PBMCs from the stem cell graft donor, collected from the stem cell graft. CDR3 amino acids: CASRGWWEQFF. The CDR3 bases are TGTGCCAGCAGGGGTTGGTGGGAGCAGTTCTTC.